This TCR beta chain was sequenced in a study of blood T cell repertoires in COVID-19. In the study overall: T cells, B-cell-depleted T cells, or PBMCs supplied cDNA or gDNA.

The CDR3 extends over 13 amino acids. The germline CDR1 and CDR2 sequences are GTSNPN and SVGIG (reference sequence). Between the trimmed V and J ends, which lost 1 base and 6 bases, there was a span of 12 bases. The protocol was immunoSEQ multiplex PCR, while the TCRdb copy is restricted to in-frame clones and leaves out a portion. Found here are about 300,000 clones, about 85% of them singletons; the top ten hold approximately 5.4%. Recovered participants had two consecutive negative NP/OP PCR tests, healthcare professional clearance, or symptom resolution. The V gene is TRBV30, the J gene TRBJ1-2; D possibly corresponds to TRBD1 (6 bases). Sequencing was carried out using PBMCs or T cells enriched from blood (not recorded which). This TCR came from a woman in her 30s who had recovered from COVID-19. CDR3 coding DNA: TGTGCCTGGAGTGCCCGAGGGGGAAATGGCTACACCTTC. This sequence encodes CAWSARGGNGYTF.